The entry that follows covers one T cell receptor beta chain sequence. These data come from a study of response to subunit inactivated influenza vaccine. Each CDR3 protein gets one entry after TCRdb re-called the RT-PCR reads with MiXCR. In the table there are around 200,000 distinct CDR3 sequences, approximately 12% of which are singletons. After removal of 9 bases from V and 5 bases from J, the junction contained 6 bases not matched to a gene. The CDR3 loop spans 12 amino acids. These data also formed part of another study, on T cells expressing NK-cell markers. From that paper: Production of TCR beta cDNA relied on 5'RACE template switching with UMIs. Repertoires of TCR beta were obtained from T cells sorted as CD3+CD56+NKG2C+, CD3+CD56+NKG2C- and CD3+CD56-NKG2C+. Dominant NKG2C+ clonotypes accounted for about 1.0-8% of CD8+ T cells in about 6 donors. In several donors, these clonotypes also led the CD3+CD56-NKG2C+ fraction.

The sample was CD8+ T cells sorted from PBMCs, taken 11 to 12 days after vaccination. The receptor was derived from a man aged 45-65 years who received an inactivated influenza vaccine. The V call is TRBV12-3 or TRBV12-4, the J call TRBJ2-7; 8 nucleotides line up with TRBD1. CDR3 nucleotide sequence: TGTGCCAGTCAGGGGGCGCGAAACGAGCAGTACTTC. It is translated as CASQGARNEQYF.